This TCR beta chain was profiled in a study of human T cells and chemical hapten exposure. Turning to the study itself: The variation in per-sample TCR yields arose mainly from small differences in pooled library volumes.

This sample's time point: patch test 3, about 24 weeks after DPC sensitization. As for treatment: therapeutic diphenylcyclopropenone sensitization with weekly scalp DPC. Researchers extracted total RNA from unfractionated whole blood. In the library, unique molecular identifiers were attached to individual cDNA molecules. One entry per CDR3 protein results from TCRdb running MiXCR on the RACE reads. The sample includes some 38,000 distinct CDR3 sequences, more than 8% of them seen just once. This specimen was whole blood, taken in connection with sensitization to the hapten diphenylcyclopropenone (DPC). The receptor comes from a man aged 50-60 years with alopecia areata. Some clones in this sample may be carry-over from other donors' samples.

The CDR3 DNA sequence: TGTGCCAGCAGTCCTAGCGGGGCTGGCCTCTCTGGGGCCAACGTCCTGACTTTC. Its protein product is CASSPSGAGLSGANVLTF. The genes are TRBV28 and TRBJ2-6; the match to TRBD2 covers 9 bases. Trimming removed 5 bases from V and 0 bases from J; junction bases left unmatched: 8. CDR1 and CDR2 from the germline V gene are MDHEN and SYDVKM. The CDR3 sequence is 18 residues long.